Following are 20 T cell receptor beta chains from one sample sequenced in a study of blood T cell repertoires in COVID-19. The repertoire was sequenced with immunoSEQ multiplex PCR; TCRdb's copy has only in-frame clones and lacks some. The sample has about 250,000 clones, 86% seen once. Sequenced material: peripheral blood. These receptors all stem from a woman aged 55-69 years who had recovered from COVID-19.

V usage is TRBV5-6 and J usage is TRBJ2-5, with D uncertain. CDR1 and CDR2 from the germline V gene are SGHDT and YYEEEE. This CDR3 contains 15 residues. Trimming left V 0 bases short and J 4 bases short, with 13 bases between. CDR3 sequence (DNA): TGTGCCAGCAGCTTGGAAGCCTGGGCACGAGAGACCCAGTACTTC. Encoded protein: CASSLEAWARETQYF.

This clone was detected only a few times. As DNA, the CDR3 is TGTGCCAGCAGCCGGAGGACAGAGTATAATTCACCCCTCCACTTT. Translated, it gives CASSRRTEYNSPLHF. The V gene is TRBV3-1 (or the pseudogene TRBV3-2), the J gene TRBJ1-6; tentatively, D is TRBD1 (6 bases). Trimming took 4 bases from V and 4 from J, leaving 11 bases between them. This CDR3 has 15 residues. Germline CDR1 reads LGHDT; CDR2 reads YNNKEL (reference sequence).

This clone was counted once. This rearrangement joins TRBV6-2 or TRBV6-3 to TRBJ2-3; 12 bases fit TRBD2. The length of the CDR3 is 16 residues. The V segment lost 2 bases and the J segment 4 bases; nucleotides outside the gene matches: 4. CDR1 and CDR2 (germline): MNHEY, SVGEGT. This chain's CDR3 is CASSYPSGGASDTQYF. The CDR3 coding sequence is TGTGCCAGCAGTTACCCTAGCGGGGGGGCCTCAGATACGCAGTATTTT.

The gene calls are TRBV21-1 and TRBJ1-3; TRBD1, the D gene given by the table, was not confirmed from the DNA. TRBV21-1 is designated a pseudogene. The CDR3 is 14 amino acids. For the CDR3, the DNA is TGTGCCAGCAGCATAGGACACTCTGGAAACACCATATATTTT. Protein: CASSIGHSGNTIYF.

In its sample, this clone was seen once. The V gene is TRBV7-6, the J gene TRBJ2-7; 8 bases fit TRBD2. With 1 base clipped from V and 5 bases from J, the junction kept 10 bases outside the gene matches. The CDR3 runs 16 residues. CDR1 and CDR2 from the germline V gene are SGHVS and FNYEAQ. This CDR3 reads CASSLDRSAGVDEQYF. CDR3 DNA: TGTGCCAGCAGCTTAGACCGTTCAGCGGGGGTGGACGAGCAGTACTTC.

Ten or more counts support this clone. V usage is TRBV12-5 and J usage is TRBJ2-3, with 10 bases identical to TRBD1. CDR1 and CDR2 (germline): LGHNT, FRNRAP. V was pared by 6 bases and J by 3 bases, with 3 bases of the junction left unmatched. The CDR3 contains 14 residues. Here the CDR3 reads CASGVGQGTDTQYF. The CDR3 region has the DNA TGTGCTAGTGGGGTGGGACAGGGGACAGATACGCAGTATTTT.

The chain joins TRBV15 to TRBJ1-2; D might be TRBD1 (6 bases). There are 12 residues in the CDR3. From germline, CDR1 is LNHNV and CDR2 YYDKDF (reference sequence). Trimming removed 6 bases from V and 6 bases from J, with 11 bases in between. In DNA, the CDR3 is TGTGCCACCAGGGGGGGGCGAGATGGCTACACCTTC. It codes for CATRGGRDGYTF.

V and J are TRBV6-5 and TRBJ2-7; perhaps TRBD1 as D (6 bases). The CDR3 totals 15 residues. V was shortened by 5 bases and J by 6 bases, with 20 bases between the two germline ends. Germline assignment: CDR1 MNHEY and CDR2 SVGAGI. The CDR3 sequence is CASSPSGPGGLEQYF. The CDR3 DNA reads TGTGCCAGCAGTCCTTCGGGGCCTGGGGGCCTCGAGCAGTACTTC.

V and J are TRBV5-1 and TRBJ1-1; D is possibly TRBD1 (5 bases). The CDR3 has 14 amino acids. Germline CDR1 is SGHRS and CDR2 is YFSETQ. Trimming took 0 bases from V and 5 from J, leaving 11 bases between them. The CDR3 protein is CASSLEGRRTEAFF. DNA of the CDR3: TGCGCCAGCAGCTTGGAGGGGAGGCGAACTGAAGCTTTCTTT.

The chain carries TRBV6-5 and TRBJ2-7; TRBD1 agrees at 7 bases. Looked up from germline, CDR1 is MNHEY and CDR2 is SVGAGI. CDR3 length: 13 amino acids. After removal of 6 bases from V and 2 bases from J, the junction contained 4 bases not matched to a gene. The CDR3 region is CASRPGQPYEQYF. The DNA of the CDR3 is TGTGCCAGCAGGCCGGGACAGCCCTACGAGCAGTACTTC.

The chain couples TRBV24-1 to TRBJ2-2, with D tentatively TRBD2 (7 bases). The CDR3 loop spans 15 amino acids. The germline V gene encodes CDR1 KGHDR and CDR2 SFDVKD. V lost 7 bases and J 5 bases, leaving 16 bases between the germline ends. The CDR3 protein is CATRGGQWETGELFF. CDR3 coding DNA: TGTGCCACCAGGGGGGGGCAGTGGGAGACCGGGGAGCTGTTTTTT.

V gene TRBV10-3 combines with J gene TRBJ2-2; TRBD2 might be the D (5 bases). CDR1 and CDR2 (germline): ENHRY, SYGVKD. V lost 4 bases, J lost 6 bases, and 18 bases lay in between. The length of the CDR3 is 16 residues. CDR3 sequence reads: CAISAYVVRASGELFF. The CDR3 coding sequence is TGTGCCATCAGTGCCTACGTTGTGAGGGCTTCCGGGGAGCTGTTTTTT.

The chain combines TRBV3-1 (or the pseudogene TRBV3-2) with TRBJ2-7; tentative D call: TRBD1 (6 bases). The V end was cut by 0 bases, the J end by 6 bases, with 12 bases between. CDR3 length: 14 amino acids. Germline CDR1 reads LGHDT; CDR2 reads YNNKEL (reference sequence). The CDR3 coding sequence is TGTGCCAGCAGCCAAGACTTACAGGGACGCGAGCAGTACTTC. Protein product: CASSQDLQGREQYF.

CDR3 DNA: TGTGCCAGCAGCCAAGATGTCGGTCCCTACGAGCAGTACTTC. Translation gives CASSQDVGPYEQYF. The chain has TRBV3-1 (or the pseudogene TRBV3-2) and TRBJ2-7; unclear D gene. This CDR3 comprises 14 residues. Germline V CDR1 and CDR2: LGHDT, YNNKEL (reference sequence). V lost 0 bases and J 2 bases, leaving 8 bases between the germline ends.

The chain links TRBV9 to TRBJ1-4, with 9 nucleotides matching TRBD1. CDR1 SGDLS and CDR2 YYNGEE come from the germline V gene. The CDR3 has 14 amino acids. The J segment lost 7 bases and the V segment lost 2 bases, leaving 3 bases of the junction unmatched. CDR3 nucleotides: TGTGCCAGCAGCGTGGGGGACAGGGTTGAAAAACTGTTTTTT. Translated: CASSVGDRVEKLFF.

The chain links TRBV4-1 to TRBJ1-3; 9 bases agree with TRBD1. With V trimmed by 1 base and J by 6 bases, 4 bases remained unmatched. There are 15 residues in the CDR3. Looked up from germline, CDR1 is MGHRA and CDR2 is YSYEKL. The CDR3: CASSQGDREENTIYF. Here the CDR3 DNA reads TGCGCCAGCAGCCAAGGGGACAGGGAGGAAAACACCATATATTTT.

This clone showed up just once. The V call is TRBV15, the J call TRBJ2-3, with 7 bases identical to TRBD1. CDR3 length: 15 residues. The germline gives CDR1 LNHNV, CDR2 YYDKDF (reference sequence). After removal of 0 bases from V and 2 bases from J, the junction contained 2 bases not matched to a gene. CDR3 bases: TGTGCCACCAGCAGAGAGGGACAGATCACAGATACGCAGTATTTT. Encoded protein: CATSREGQITDTQYF. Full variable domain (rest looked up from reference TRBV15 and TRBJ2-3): DAMVIQNPRYQVTQFGKPVTLSCSQTLNHNVMYWYQQKSSQAPKLLFHYYDKDFNNEADTPDNFQSRRPNTSFCFLDIRSPGLGDTAMYLCATSREGQITDTQYFGPGTRLTVL.

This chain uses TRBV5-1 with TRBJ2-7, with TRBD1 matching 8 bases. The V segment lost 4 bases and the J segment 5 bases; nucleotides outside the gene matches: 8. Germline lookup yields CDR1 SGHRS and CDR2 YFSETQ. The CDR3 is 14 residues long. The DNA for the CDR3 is TGCGCCAGCAGCGGGTGGACAGGGTATGACGAGCAGTACTTC. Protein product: CASSGWTGYDEQYF.

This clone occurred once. The CDR3 loop reads CASSQIAVGTSLEQFF. The CDR3 DNA is TGTGCCAGCAGCCAGATAGCGGTGGGGACTAGCCTTGAGCAGTTCTTC. The chain carries TRBV3-1 (or the pseudogene TRBV3-2) and TRBJ2-1; 9 bases fit TRBD2. The CDR3 sequence is 16 residues long. The ends lost 3 bases at V and 9 bases at J; junction bases unmatched: 12. Germline V lookup: CDR1 LGHDT, CDR2 YNNKEL (reference sequence).

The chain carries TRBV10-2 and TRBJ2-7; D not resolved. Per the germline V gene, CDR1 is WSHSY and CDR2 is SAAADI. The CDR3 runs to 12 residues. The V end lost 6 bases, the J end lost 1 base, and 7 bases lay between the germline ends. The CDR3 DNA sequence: TGCGCCAGCAGCTTTCTTTCCTACGAGCAGTACTTC. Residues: CASSFLSYEQYF.